This T cell receptor (beta chain) was sequenced for a study of Graves' ophthalmopathy and Graves' hyperthyroidism. Study-wide findings and caveats: Classification of ophthalmopathy versus stable hyperthyroidism by a 13-signature model yielded about 90% sensitivity and around 77% specificity. Its predictions of ophthalmopathy progression gave the model roughly 71% sensitivity and 72% to 85% specificity. The blood repertoire also included most expanded thyroid clonotypes above 0.001 frequency.

Moderately to severely active ophthalmopathy under 3 months, CAS at least 3, NOSPECS at least 4. Investigators amplified TCR beta CDR3 regions from RNA transcripts. In the first round, RT-PCR was carried out with HTBI primers, and a multiplex PCR formed the second round. TCRdb itself ran the multiplex PCR reads through MiXCR, one entry per CDR3 protein. The table lists 150,000 to 200,000 distinct CDR3 sequences, around two fifths of them singletons. The CDR3 loop spans 14 amino acids. Unmatched junction bases numbered 3, after V lost 7 bases and J lost 5 bases. From germline, CDR1 is SNHLY and CDR2 FYNNEI. This clonotype has a count of ten or more. Its cognate antigen is unknown.

The chain joins TRBV2 to TRBJ1-5, with TRBD1 matching 12 bases. The specimen sequenced was peripheral blood. This sequence originates from a woman aged 40 to 50 with Graves' ophthalmopathy. This CDR3 reads CASTGQGAYQPQHF. In DNA form, the CDR3 reads TGTGCCAGCACGGGACAGGGGGCATATCAGCCCCAGCATTTT.